This T cell receptor (beta chain) was profiled in a study of T-cell reconstitution after alpha-beta-depleted transplantation in children. Study-wide points: There were reportedly several hundred expanded graft clones from which alpha-beta T cells came about two months after transplant. A year had passed since transplant, and T-cell counts and diversity by then came mostly from newly produced T cells. In some patients, recipient T cells and intrathymic progenitors surviving conditioning explained high day-60 diversity.

The trim removed 6 bases at V and 0 bases at J, leaving 6 bases unmatched. CDR3 length: 16 residues. Germline CDR1 and CDR2: DFQATT and SNEGSKA (reference sequence). Molecular barcoding with unique molecular identifiers was used for the TCRbeta library. One entry per CDR3 protein results from TCRdb running MiXCR on the PCR reads. The data show about 600,000 distinct CDR3 sequences, with around 13% seen just once and 2% to 2.5% held by the top ten. This clonotype showed up many times. Its target is not known. Source: PBMCs, mostly from graft donor cells, taken 360 days after TCRalphabeta/CD19-depleted stem cell transplant. The genes are TRBV20-1 and TRBJ1-5, with 12 bases that match TRBD1. This clonotype was sampled from a male patient under 18 who had a stem cell transplant for acute myeloid leukemia, so the T cells may come from the graft donor. The CDR3 spells CSARDRGLGSNQPQHF. DNA of the CDR3: TGCAGTGCGAGGGACAGGGGGCTCGGTAGCAATCAGCCCCAGCATTTT.